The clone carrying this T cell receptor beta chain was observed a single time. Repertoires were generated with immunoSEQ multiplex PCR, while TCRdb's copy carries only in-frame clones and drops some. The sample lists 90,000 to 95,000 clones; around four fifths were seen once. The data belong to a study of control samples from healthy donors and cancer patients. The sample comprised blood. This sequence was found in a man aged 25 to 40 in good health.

CDR3 residues: CASSQGGGGNIQYF. As DNA, the CDR3 is TGTGCCAGCAGCCAAGGAGGGGGGGGAAACATTCAGTACTTC. V and J are TRBV14 and TRBJ2-4; possibly TRBD2 for D (7 bases). This CDR3 spans 14 amino acids. The germline gives CDR1 SGHDN, CDR2 FVKESK. The ends were cut back, 1 base at V and 6 bases at J, with 10 bases in the middle.